This T cell receptor beta chain was profiled in a study of response to subunit inactivated influenza vaccine. This clonotype occurred many times. Its antigen is still unknown. TCRdb ran MiXCR on the RT-PCR reads and lists one entry per CDR3 protein. The sample consists of around 470,000 distinct CDR3 sequences, 7.2% of them appearing once. V lost 3 bases, J lost 3 bases, and 12 bases lay in between. The CDR3 consists of 13 residues. Per germline, CDR1 DFQATT and CDR2 SNEGSKA (reference sequence). The study's findings and limits: It was suggested by the authors that few new T cells are recruited by each seasonal influenza vaccination.

This specimen was PBMCs from blood, taken roughly 24 months after vaccination. The V call is TRBV20-1, the J call TRBJ2-7; D perhaps matches TRBD1 (5 bases). The TCR originated in a man between 50 and 69 years old who received an inactivated influenza vaccine. CDR3 DNA: TGCAGTGCTAGGTCTTCTAGGGGCTACGAGCAGTACTTC. Protein product: CSARSSRGYEQYF.